The text below deals with one T cell receptor beta chain. The data belong to a study of tumor-infiltrating lymphocytes in localized non-small cell lung cancer. Trimming pared 6 bases from V and 5 bases from J, leaving 9 bases between. The CDR3 consists of 11 residues. CDR1 and CDR2 (germline): SQVTM, ANQGSEA. This table comes from immunoSEQ multiplex PCR, and its TCRdb copy is limited to in-frame clones, with some not included. The table lists roughly 7,000 clones, about 79% of them singletons. The J gene is TRBJ2-3, the V gene TRBV29-1; possibly TRBD1 for D (5 bases). The sequenced sample was uninvolved lung tissue not adjacent to the tumor. This sequence originates from a human donor with non-small cell lung cancer. The CDR3 DNA sequence: TGCAGCGTGGGGCATAGAGATACGCAGTATTTT. Translated: CSVGHRDTQYF.